Sequencing of this TCR beta chain was carried out in a study of patients and donors after allogeneic stem cell transplantation. One entry per CDR3 protein results from TCRdb running MiXCR on the RT-PCR reads. Of about 72,000 distinct CDR3 sequences in the sample, about 26% were seen once. CDR3 size: 17 residues. The V gene's germline CDR1 is SGHDT and CDR2 YYEEEE. The trim removed 0 bases at V and 3 bases at J, leaving 10 bases unmatched. The V and J genes are TRBV5-6 and TRBJ2-7; 9 bases align to TRBD1. The sequencing input was blood, either unsorted or a sorted T cell fraction (not recorded which). This TCR came from a human donor who was either an allogeneic HSCT recipient or a stem cell or donor lymphocyte infusion donor (not recorded which). It is not recorded whose cells these are; they may come from a transplant donor. CDR3 sequence: CASSLVGWDREYYEQYF. In DNA, the CDR3 is TGTGCCAGCAGCTTGGTTGGATGGGACAGGGAATACTACGAGCAGTACTTC.